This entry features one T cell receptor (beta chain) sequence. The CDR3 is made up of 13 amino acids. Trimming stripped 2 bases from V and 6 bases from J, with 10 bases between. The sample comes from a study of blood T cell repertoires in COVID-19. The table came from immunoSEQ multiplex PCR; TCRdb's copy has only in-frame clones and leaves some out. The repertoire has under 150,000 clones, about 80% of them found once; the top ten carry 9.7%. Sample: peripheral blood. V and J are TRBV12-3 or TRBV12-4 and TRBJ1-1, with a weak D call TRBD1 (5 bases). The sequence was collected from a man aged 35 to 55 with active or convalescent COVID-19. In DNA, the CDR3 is TGTGCCAGCAGTTTAATTTCGGGGGCTGAAGCTTTCTTT. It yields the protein CASSLISGAEAFF.